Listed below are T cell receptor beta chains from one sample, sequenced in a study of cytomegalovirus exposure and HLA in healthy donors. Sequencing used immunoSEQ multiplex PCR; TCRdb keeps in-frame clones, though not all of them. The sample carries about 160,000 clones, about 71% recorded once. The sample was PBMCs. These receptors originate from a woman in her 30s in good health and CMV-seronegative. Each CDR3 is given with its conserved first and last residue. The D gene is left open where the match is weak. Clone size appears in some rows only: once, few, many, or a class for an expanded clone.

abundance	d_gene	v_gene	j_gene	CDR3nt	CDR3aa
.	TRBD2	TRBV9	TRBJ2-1	TGTGCCAGCAGCACCCGCCTAGCGGGAACCTACAATGAGCAGTTCTTC	CASSTRLAGTYNEQFF
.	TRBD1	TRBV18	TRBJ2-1	TGTGCCAGCTCACCGTTAGGGGGCGAGTACAATGAGCAGTTCTTC	CASSPLGGEYNEQFF
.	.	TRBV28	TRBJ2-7	TGTGCCAGCAGTTTACGGTACAGGGCCCACGAGCAGTACTTC	CASSLRYRAHEQYF
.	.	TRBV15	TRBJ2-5	TGTGCCACCAGCAGAGATAGGGGGTATGTTGAGACCCAGTACTTC	CATSRDRGYVETQYF
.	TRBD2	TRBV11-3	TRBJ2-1	TGTGCCAGCAGCTTGGTAGCGGGAGCTGATGAGCAGTTCTTC	CASSLVAGADEQFF
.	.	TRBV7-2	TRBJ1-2	TGTGCCAGCAGCTTGCAAAACGGGAATGGCTACACCTTC	CASSLQNGNGYTF
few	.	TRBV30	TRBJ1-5	TGTGCCTGGAGTGTACTGGGGACTGAGCGGCAGCCCCAGCATTTT	CAWSVLGTERQPQHF
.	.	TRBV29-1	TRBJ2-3	TGCGGCGTTGAAGGTACTACTAGCACAGATACGCAGTATTTT	CGVEGTTSTDTQYF
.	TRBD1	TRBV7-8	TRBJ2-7	TGTGCCAGCAGCTTAAGGGCAGGGGGCAAGGAGCAGTACTTC	CASSLRAGGKEQYF
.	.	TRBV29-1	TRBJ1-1	TGCAGCGTTCCCGGACTGACGAACACTGAAGCTTTCTTT	CSVPGLTNTEAFF
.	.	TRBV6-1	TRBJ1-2	TGTGCCAGCAGTGAATTGAGGCTAAACTATGGCTACACCTTC	CASSELRLNYGYTF
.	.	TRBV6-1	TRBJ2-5	TGTGCCAGCCAACAGAGCCTTGGGACCCAGTACTTC	CASQQSLGTQYF
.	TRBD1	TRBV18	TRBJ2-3	TGTGCCAGCTCCACCTCCGGGACAGGCACAGATACGCAGTATTTT	CASSTSGTGTDTQYF
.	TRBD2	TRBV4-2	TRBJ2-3	TGTGCCAGCAGCCGCCTTAGCGGGGGGGGGACAGATACGCAGTATTTT	CASSRLSGGGTDTQYF
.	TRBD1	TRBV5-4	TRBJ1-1	TGTGCCAGCAGCACCAACAGGGGTGGGGGAGCTTTCTTT	CASSTNRGGGAFF
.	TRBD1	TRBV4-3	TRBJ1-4	TGCGCCAGCAGCCAAGATGGGAGAGGGGGCGAAAAACTGTTTTTT	CASSQDGRGGEKLFF
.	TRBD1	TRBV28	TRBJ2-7	TGTGCCAGCACCCATCCCCGGACAGGGTGGGGCGAGCAGTACTTC	CASTHPRTGWGEQYF
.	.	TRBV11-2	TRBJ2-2	TGTGCCAGCAGCTTAGATTACTCATTCGCGAACACCGGGGAGCTGTTTTTT	CASSLDYSFANTGELFF
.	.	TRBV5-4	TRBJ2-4	TGTGCCAGCAGCTTCCGGGATCAAAACATTCAGTACTTC	CASSFRDQNIQYF
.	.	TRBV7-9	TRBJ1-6	TGTGCCAGCAGCTCCTATTCACCCCTCCACTTT	CASSSYSPLHF
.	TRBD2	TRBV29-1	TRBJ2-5	TGCAGCGAATGGACTAGCGGGAGTAACAGGCCCCAGTACTTC	CSEWTSGSNRPQYF
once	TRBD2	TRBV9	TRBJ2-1	TGTGCCAGCAGCGTAGGGACTAGCGGGAGACCCTTGAATGAGCAGTTCTTC	CASSVGTSGRPLNEQFF
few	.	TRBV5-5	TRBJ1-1	TGTGCCAGCAGCCGCCTTCTGCCAGGGCGACACACTGAAGCTTTCTTT	CASSRLLPGRHTEAFF
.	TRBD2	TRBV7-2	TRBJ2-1	TGTGCCAGCAGCTTAGCGGTAGCGGGAGGATTCTACAATGAGCAGTTCTTC	CASSLAVAGGFYNEQFF